The clone carrying this TCR beta chain appeared many times. What it recognizes is unknown. During its preparation, the TCRbeta library received unique molecular identifiers. In TCRdb, the PCR reads were re-called with MiXCR into one record per CDR3 protein. The data hold about 510,000 distinct CDR3 sequences, with 11% observed a single time. CDR3 size: 14 residues. The V end lost 3 bases, the J end lost 2 bases, and 9 bases lay between the germline ends. The sample comes from a study of T-cell reconstitution after alpha-beta-depleted transplantation in children. Regarding the study as a whole: The authors attributed T-cell counts and diversity one year after transplant mostly to newly produced T cells.

The chain has TRBV12-3 or TRBV12-4 and TRBJ2-3, with D uncertain. The sequence was collected from a female patient aged 2 to 10 who had a stem cell transplant for aplastic anemia, so the T cells may come from the graft donor. The material was PBMCs, mostly from graft donor cells, obtained 180 days after TCRalphabeta/CD19-depleted stem cell transplant. CDR3 nucleotides: TGTGCCAGCAGTTTCCTAGAATACACAGATACGCAGTATTTT. It yields the protein CASSFLEYTDTQYF.